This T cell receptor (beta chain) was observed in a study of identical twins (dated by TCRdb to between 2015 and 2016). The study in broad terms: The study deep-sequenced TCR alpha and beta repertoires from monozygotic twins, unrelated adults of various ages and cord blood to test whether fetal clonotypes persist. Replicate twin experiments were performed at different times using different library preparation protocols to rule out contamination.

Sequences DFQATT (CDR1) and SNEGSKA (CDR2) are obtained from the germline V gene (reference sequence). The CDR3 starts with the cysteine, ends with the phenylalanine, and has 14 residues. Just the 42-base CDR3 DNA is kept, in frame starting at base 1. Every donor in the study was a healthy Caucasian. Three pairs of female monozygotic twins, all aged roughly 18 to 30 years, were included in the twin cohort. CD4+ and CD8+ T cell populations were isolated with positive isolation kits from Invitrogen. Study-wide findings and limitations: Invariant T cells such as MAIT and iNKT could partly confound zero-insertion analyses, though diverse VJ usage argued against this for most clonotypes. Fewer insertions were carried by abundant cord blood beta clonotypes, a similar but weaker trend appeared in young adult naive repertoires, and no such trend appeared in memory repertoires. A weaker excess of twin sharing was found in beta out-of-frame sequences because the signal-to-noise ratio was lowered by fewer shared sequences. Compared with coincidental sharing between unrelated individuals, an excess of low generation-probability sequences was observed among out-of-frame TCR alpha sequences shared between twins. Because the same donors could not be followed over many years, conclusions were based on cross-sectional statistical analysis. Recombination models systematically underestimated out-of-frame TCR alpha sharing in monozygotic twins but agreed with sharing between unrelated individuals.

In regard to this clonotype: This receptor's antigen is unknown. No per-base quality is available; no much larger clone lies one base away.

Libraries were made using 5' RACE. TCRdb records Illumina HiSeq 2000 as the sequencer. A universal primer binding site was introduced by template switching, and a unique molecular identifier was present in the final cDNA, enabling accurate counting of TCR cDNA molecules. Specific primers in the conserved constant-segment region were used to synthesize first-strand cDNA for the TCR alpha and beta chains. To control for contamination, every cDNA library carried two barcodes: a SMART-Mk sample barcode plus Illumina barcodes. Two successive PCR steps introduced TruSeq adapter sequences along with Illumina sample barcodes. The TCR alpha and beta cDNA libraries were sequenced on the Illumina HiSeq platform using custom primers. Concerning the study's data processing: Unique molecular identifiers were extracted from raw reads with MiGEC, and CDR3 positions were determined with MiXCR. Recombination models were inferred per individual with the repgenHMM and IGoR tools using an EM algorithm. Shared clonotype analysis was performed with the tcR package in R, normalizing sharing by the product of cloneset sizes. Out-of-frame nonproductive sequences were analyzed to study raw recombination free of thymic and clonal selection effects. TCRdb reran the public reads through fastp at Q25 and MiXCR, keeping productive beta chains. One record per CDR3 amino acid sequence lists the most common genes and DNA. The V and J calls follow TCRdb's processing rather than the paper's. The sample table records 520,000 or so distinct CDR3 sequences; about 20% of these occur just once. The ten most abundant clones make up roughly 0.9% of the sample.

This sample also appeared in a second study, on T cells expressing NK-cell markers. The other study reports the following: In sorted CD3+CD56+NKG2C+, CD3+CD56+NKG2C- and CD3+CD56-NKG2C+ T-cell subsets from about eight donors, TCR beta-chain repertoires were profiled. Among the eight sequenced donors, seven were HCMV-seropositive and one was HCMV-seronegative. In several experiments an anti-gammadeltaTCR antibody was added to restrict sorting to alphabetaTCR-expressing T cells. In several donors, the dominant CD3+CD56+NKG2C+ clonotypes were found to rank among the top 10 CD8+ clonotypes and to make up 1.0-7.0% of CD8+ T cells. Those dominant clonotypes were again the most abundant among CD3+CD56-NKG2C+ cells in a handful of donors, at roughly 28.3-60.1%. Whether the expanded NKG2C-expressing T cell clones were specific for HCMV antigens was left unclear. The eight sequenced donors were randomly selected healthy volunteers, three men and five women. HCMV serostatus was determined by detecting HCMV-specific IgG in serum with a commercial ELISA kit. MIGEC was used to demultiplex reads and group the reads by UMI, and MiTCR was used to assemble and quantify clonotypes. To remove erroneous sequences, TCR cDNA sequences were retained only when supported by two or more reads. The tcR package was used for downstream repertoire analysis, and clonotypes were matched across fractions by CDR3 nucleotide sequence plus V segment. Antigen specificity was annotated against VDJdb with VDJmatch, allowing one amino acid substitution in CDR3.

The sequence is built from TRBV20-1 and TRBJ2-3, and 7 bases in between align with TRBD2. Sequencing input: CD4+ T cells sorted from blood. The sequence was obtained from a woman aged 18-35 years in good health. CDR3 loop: CSAPGGGSTDTQYF. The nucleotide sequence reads TGCAGCGCCCCGGGCGGGGGAAGCACAGATACGCAGTATTTT.